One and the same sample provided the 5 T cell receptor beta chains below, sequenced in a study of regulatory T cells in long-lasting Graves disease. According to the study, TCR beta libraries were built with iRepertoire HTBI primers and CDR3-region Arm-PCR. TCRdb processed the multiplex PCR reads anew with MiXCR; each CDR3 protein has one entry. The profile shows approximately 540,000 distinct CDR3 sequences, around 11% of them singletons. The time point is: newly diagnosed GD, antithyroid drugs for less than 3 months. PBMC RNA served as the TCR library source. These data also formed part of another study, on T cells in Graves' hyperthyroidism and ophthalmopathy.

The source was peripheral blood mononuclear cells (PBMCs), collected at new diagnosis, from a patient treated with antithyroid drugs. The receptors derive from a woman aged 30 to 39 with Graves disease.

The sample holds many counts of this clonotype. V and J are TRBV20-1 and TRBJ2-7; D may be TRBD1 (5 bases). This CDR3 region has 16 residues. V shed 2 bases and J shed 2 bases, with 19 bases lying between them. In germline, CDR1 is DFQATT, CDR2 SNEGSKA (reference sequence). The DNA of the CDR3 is TGCAGTGCTAGACCCCAGGGAAAGGCGTTTGCCTACGAGCAGTACTTC. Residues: CSARPQGKAFAYEQYF.

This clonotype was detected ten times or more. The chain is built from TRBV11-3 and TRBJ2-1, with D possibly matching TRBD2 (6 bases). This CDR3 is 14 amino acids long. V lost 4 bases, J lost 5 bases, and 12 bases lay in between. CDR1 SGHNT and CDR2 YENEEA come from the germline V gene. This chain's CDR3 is CASSSRGGNNEQFF. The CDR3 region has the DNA TGTGCCAGCAGCTCTAGGGGAGGTAACAATGAGCAGTTCTTC.

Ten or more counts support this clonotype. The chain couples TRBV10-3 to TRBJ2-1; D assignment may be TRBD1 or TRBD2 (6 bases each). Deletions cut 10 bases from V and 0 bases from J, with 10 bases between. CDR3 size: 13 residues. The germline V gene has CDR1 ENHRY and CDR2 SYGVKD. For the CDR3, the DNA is TGTGCCACCCGGGGGCTCTCCTACAATGAGCAGTTCTTC. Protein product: CATRGLSYNEQFF.

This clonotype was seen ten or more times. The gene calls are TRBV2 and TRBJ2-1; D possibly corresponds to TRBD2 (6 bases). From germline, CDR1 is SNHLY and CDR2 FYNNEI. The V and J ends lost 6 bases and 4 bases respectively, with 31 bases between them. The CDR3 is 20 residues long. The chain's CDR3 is CASRMPREKDNRLLYNEQFF. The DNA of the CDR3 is TGTGCCAGCAGAATGCCCCGGGAGAAGGATAATAGACTTCTGTACAATGAGCAGTTCTTC.

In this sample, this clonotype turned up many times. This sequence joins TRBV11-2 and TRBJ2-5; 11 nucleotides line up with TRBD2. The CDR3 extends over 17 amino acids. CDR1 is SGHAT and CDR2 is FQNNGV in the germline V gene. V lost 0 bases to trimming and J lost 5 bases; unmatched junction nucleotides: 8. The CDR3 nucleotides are TGTGCCAGCAGCTTAGATTCCCTAGCGGGAGGAGGGGAGACCCAGTACTTC. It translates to CASSLDSLAGGGETQYF.